This TCR beta chain was obtained from a study of CD8 T cells in Susac syndrome. Study-wide background: Patients with Susac syndrome were therapy-naive, taking corticosteroids, with some also receiving intravenous immunoglobulin, or taking intravenous immunoglobulin alone at the time their blood was drawn.

Reverse transcription of 0.5 to 1 ug RNA was performed with random hexamers. TCRdb reprocessed the immunoSEQ multiplex PCR reads with MiXCR, giving one entry per CDR3 protein. The table records hundreds of thousands of distinct CDR3 sequences, 90% to 96% of them present only once. Trimming cost V 3 bases and J 13 bases, with 17 bases left between them. This CDR3 contains 13 residues. This chain joins TRBV12-3 or TRBV12-4 and TRBJ2-3; perhaps D is TRBD1 or TRBD2 (5 bases each). This TCR was recovered from a human donor with Susac syndrome. Specimen: CD4+ T cells from PBMCs. The CDR3 region has the DNA TGTGCCAGCAGTTTGGGGACCTCCGTTTGGGAGTATTTT. It specifies CASSLGTSVWEYF.